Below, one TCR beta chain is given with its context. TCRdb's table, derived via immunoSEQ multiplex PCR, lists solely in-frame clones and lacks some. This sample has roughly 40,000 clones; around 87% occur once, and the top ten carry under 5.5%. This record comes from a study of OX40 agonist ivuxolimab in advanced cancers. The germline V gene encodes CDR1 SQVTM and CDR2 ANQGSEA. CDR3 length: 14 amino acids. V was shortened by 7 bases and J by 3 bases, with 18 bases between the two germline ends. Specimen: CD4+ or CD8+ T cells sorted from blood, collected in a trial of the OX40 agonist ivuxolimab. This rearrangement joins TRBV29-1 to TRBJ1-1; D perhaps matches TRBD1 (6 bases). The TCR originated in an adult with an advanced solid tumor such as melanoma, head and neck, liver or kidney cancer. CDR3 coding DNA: TGCAGCGGAGAACGACAGACAGGAGACACTGAAGCTTTCTTT. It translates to CSGERQTGDTEAFF.